A single sample is the source of the 11 T cell receptor beta chains below, sequenced in a study of blood T cell repertoires in COVID-19. This table comes from immunoSEQ multiplex PCR, and its TCRdb copy is limited to in-frame clones, with some not included. The data contain under 300,000 clones, roughly nine tenths of them singletons. The specimen sequenced was PBMCs or T cells enriched from blood (not recorded which). The receptor source for this set is a human donor in a cohort exposed to, infected with or recovered from COVID-19 (not recorded which). The donor label of this sample is uncertain.

The gene calls are TRBV5-1 and TRBJ2-1; no clear D gene. Germline lookup yields CDR1 SGHRS and CDR2 YFSETQ. The V gene lost 2 bases and the J gene lost 5 bases, with 5 bases spanning the gap. The CDR3 is made up of 12 amino acids. CDR3 nucleotide sequence: TGCGCCAGCAGCTTTAGAGACAATGAGCAGTTCTTC. It specifies CASSFRDNEQFF.

A few counts support this clone. V is TRBV5-3 and J is TRBJ2-7; D remains unclear. Being an ORF, TRBV5-3 has a function that is uncertain. V lost 4 bases and J 4 bases, leaving 6 bases between the germline ends. This CDR3 contains 11 residues. The CDR3 nucleotides are TGTGCCAGAAGCCCACAGTACGAGCAGTACTTC. This sequence encodes CARSPQYEQYF.

The rearrangement links TRBV6-5 to TRBJ1-2; 10 bases map to TRBD1. The CDR3 sequence is 13 residues long. Germline CDR1 is MNHEY and CDR2 is SVGAGI. The trim removed 4 bases at V and 8 bases at J, leaving 4 bases unmatched. CDR3: CASSSRDRGGYTF. Here the CDR3 DNA reads TGTGCCAGCAGTTCCCGGGACAGGGGAGGCTACACCTTC.

This clone has just a few counts. DNA of the CDR3: TGTGCCAGCAGCCACAGGGGAACCTACGAGCAGTACTTC. This gives the protein CASSHRGTYEQYF. V gene TRBV6-5 combines with J gene TRBJ2-7, with TRBD1 matching over 7 bases. The CDR3 has 13 amino acids. Germline V lookup: CDR1 MNHEY, CDR2 SVGAGI. Losses at the gene ends were 6 bases for V and 2 bases for J; bases not matched to a gene: 4.

This chain links TRBV9 with TRBJ2-2; perhaps TRBD1 as D (5 bases). CDR3 size: 15 residues. V shed 1 base and J shed 0 bases, with 7 bases lying between them. Germline V gene sequence: CDR1 SGDLS, CDR2 YYNGEE. The chain's CDR3 is CASSVQGSNTGELFF. The CDR3 DNA follows: TGTGCCAGCAGCGTACAGGGATCGAACACCGGGGAGCTGTTTTTT.

This chain uses TRBV7-2 with TRBJ2-1, with D tentatively TRBD2 (6 bases). This CDR3 comprises 13 residues. CDR1 and CDR2 (germline): SGHTA, FQGNSA. The ends were cut back, 4 bases at V and 8 bases at J, with 12 bases in the middle. The CDR3 DNA follows: TGTGCCAGCAGCTCCGGGAGAAGGGATGAGCAGTTCTTC. It is translated as CASSSGRRDEQFF. Full variable domain (rest looked up from reference TRBV7-2 and TRBJ2-1): GAGVSQSPSNKVTEKGKDVELRCDPISGHTALYWYRQSLGQGLEFLIYFQGNSAPDKSGLPSDRFSAERTGGSVSTLTIQRTQQEDSAVYLCASSSGRRDEQFFGPGTRLTVL.

V is TRBV5-6 and J is TRBJ1-2, with 8 bases aligning to TRBD1. The trim removed 0 bases at V and 8 bases at J, leaving 3 bases unmatched. Germline V gene data show CDR1 as SGHDT and CDR2 as YYEEEE. The CDR3 totals 13 residues. The CDR3 region is CASSLGTGLGYTF. In DNA, the CDR3 is TGTGCCAGCAGCTTGGGGACAGGGCTCGGCTACACCTTC.

V and J are TRBV19 and TRBJ2-2; D gene ambiguous. Germline CDR1 is LNHDA and CDR2 is SQIVND (reference sequence). The CDR3 runs to 14 residues. V was shortened by 6 bases and J by 4 bases, with 12 bases between the two germline ends. The CDR3 DNA follows: TGTGCCAGTAGCCGGAGTACGAGCACCGGGGAGCTGTTTTTT. This gives the protein CASSRSTSTGELFF.

This clone was seen more than once but under ten times. The chain employs TRBV21-1 and TRBJ1-6; the table's D call of TRBD1 was not tested on the DNA. TRBV21-1 is a documented pseudogene. The CDR3 is 15 residues long. The CDR3 coding sequence is TGTGCCAGCAGCAGAATCGACAGAGATAATTCACCCCTCCACTTT. Translation gives CASSRIDRDNSPLHF.

V is TRBV4-3 and J is TRBJ2-7, with 9 bases aligning to TRBD2. CDR1 and CDR2 (germline): LGHNA, YSLEER. The CDR3 has 15 amino acids. V shed 1 base, J shed 4 bases, and the junction held 5 bases outside the gene matches. CDR3 in amino acids: CASSQGVLAGYEQYF. DNA for the CDR3: TGCGCCAGCAGCCAAGGAGTCCTAGCGGGGTACGAGCAGTACTTC.

The chain carries TRBV7-9 and TRBJ2-2; 10 nucleotides agree with TRBD1. V gave up 6 bases and J gave up 2 bases; unmatched junction bases: 6. CDR1 and CDR2 (germline): SEHNR, FQNEAQ (reference sequence). The CDR3 extends over 16 amino acids. The CDR3 DNA reads TGTGCCAGCAGTTCGCGGGACAGGGGTAACACCGGGGAGCTGTTTTTT. It is translated as CASSSRDRGNTGELFF.